This T cell receptor (beta chain) was sequenced in a study of shared clonotypes between healthy human individuals. Study-wide context: For every donor, three CD4 naive, three CD4 memory, two CD8 naive and one CD8 memory plates were used.

For this clone: Its antigen is not identified.

In the source study's methods: ImmunoSEQ gave junction-only sequences without quality scores, so filtering differed. Sequencing was performed with immunoSEQ multiplex PCR; in TCRdb, only in-frame clones are kept and a portion is missing. Clonal size and the V and J genes are those of that table, whereas D and trimming came from the DNA. The sample has approximately 110,000 clones; around 71% are singletons. The CDR3 spans 16 residues. V lost 0 bases, J lost 2 bases, and 7 bases stayed unmatched. Germline assignment: CDR1 MNHEY and CDR2 SVGAGI. Study-level findings and limits: Although depth was large, rarefaction showed that sequencing of the sorted subsets was incomplete. Among the subsets, naive ones generally showed larger estimated richness than memory ones.

The V call is TRBV6-5, the J call TRBJ2-7; 7 nucleotides align to TRBD2. Sample: memory CD8+ T cells sorted from blood. The subset was: CD45RO+ cells pooled with CCR7-negative TemRA cells. The TCR was taken from a woman younger than 45 in good health. CDR3 nucleotide sequence: TGTGCCAGCAGTTACTCTCCTAGCGGCCATACCTACGAGCAGTACTTC. As protein: CASSYSPSGHTYEQYF.